This T cell receptor beta chain was identified during a study of beta chain features in type 1 diabetes. Findings of the study overall: TCRB CDR3s were moderately but significantly shorter in Type 1 diabetes patients in all four CD4+ subsets.

The whole isolated RNA underwent reverse transcription, so sequencing captured expressed TCRB transcripts. TCRdb's table, derived via immunoSEQ multiplex PCR, lists solely in-frame clones and lacks some. The table lists around 110,000 clones, about a sixth of them singletons. A note on this clone: Its antigen is not identified.

Trimming left V 6 bases short and J 5 bases short, with 13 bases between. The germline CDR1 and CDR2 sequences are MNHEY and SVGAGI. This CDR3 region has 13 residues. Sequenced sample: central memory CD4+ T cells from blood. The gene calls are TRBV6-5 and TRBJ1-2; D might be TRBD1 (6 bases). This sequence originates from a man younger than 40 with type 1 diabetes. CDR3 DNA sequence: TGTGCCAGCAGCCTAACAGGGCTTTATGGCTACACCTTC. This translates into CASSLTGLYGYTF.